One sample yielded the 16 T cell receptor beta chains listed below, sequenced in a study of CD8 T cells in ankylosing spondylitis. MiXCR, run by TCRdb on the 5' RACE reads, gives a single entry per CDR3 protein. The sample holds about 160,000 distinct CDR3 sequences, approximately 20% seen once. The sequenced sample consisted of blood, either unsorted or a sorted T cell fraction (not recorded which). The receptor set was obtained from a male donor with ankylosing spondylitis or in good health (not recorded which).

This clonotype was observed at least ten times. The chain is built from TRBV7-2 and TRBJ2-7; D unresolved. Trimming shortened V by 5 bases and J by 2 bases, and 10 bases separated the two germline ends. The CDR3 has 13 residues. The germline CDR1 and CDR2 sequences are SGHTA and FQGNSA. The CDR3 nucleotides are TGTGCCAGCAGCACCCGACTCGCCTACGAGCAGTACTTC. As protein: CASSTRLAYEQYF.

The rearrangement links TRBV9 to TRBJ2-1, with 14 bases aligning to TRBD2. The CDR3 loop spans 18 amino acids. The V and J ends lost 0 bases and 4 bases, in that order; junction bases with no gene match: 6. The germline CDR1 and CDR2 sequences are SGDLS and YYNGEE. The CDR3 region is CASSVVGLAGENYNEQFF. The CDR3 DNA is TGTGCCAGCAGCGTAGTGGGACTAGCGGGAGAGAATTACAATGAGCAGTTCTTC.

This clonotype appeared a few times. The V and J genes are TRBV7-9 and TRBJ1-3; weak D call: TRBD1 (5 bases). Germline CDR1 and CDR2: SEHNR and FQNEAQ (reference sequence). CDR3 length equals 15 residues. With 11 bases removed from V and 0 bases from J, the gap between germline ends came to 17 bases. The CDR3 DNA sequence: TGTGCCCTCCGCCAGGACACCAGCTCTGGAAACACCATATATTTT. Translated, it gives CALRQDTSSGNTIYF.

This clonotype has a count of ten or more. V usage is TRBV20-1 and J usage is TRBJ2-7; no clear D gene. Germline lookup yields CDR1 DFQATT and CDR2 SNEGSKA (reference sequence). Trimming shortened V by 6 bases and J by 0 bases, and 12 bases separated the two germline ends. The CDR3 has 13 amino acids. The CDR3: CSAPSGDSYEQYF. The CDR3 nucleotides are TGCAGTGCCCCCTCCGGAGACTCCTACGAGCAGTACTTC.

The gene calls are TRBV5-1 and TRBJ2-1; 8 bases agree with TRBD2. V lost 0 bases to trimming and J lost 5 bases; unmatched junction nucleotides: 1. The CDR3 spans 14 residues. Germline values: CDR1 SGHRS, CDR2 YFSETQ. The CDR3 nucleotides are TGCGCCAGCAGCTTGGAAGCGGGGGACAATGAGCAGTTCTTC. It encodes CASSLEAGDNEQFF.

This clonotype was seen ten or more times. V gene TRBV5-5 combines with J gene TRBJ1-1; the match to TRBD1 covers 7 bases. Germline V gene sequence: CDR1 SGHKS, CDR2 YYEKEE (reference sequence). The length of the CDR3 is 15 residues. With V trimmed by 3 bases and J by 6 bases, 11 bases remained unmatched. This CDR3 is CASSSPTGKTSEAFF. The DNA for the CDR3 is TGTGCCAGCAGCTCTCCGACAGGGAAGACTTCTGAAGCTTTCTTT.

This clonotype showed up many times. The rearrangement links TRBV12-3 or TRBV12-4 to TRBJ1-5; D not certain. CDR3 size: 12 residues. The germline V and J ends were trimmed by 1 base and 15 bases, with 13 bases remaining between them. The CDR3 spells CASSLEGQLLHF. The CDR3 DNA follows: TGTGCCAGCAGTTTAGAAGGTCAGCTTTTGCATTTT.

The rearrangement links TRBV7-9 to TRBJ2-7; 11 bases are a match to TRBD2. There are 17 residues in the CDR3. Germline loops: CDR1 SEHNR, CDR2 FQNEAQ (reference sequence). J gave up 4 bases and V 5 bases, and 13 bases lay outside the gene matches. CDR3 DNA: TGTGCCAGCAGCACCACCCCGGGACTAGCGGCATCGTACGAGCAGTACTTC. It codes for CASSTTPGLAASYEQYF.

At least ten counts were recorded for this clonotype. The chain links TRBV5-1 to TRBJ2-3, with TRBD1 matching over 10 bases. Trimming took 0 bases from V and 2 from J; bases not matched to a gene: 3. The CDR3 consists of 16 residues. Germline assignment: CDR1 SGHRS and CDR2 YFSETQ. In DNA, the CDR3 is TGCGCCAGCAGCTTGGGACAGGGGGCGCCCACAGATACGCAGTATTTT. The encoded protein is CASSLGQGAPTDTQYF. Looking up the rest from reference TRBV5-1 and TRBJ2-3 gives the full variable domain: KAGVTQTPRYLIKTRGQQVTLSCSPISGHRSVSWYQQTPGQGLQFLFEYFSETQRNKGNFPGRFSGRQFSNSRSEMNVSTLELGDSALYLCASSLGQGAPTDTQYFGPGTRLTVL.

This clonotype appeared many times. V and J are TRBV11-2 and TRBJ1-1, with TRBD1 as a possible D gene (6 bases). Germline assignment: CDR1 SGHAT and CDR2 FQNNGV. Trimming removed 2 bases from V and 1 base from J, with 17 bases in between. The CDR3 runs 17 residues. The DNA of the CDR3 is TGTGCCAGCAGCTTAAATTCGGGGACATCAGCGAACACTGAAGCTTTCTTT. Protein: CASSLNSGTSANTEAFF. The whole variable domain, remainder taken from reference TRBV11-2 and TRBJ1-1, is EAGVAQSPRYKIIEKRQSVAFWCNPISGHATLYWYQQILGQGPKLLIQFQNNGVVDDSQLPKDRFSAERLKGVDSTLKIQPAKLEDSAVYLCASSLNSGTSANTEAFFGQGTRLTVV.

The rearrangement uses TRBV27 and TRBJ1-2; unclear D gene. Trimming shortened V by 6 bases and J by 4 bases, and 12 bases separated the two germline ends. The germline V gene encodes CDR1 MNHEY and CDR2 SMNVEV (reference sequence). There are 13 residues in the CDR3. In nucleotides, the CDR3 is TGTGCCAGCAGCTCAGAGCCCCCCTATGGCTACACCTTC. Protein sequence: CASSSEPPYGYTF.

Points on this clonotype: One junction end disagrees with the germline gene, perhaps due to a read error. This chain's CDR3 is CCARDPETGLAGDTQYF. CDR3 DNA: TGCTGTGCTAGAGATCCCGAGACCGGACTAGCGGGAGATACGCAGTATTTT. The chain recombines TRBV20-1 with TRBJ2-3; 11 bases map to TRBD2. In germline, CDR1 is DFQATT, CDR2 SNEGSKA (reference sequence). CDR3 size: 17 residues.

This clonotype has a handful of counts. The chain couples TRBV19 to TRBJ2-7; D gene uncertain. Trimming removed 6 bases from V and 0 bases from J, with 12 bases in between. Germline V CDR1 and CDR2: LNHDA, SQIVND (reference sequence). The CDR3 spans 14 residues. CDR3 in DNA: TGTGCCAGTAGAGGAAATCCACCCTCCTACGAGCAGTACTTC. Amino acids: CASRGNPPSYEQYF.

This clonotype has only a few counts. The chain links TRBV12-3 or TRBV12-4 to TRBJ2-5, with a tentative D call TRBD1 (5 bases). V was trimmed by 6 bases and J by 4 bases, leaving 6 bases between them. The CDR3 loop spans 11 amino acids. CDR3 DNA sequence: TGTGCCAGCAGCCAGGGAGAGACCCAGTACTTC. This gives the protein CASSQGETQYF.

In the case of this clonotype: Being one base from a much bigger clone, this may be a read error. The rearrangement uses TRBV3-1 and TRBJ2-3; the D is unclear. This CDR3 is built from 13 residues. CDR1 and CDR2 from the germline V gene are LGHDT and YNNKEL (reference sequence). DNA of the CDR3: TGTGTCAGCAGCCAAGCCCTGGCAGATACGCAGTATTTT. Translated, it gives CVSSQALADTQYF.

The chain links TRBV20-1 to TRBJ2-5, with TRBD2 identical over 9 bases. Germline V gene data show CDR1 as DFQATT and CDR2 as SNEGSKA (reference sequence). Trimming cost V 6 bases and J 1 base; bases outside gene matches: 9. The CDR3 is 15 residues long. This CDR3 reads CSARLLAGLQETQYF. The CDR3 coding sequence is TGCAGTGCCCGGTTACTAGCGGGCCTCCAAGAGACCCAGTACTTC.